This entry concerns a single T cell receptor (beta chain). TCRdb re-derived calls from the PCR reads in MiXCR, one entry per CDR3 protein. This sample has some 22,000 distinct CDR3 sequences, with around 53% found just once. The sample belongs to a study of vaccination and CD4 T cells after COVID-19. There are 13 residues in the CDR3. Germline loops: CDR1 LGHNA, CDR2 YSLEER. The germline V and J ends were trimmed by 0 bases and 3 bases, with 5 bases remaining between them. This sequence originates from a human donor who had recovered from COVID-19. The starting material was CD4+ T cells from blood, obtained before SARS-CoV-2 vaccination. This sequence joins TRBV4-3 and TRBJ2-5; D not certain. CDR3 in amino acids: CASSQDLEETQYF. CDR3 in DNA: TGCGCCAGCAGCCAAGATCTGGAAGAGACCCAGTACTTC.